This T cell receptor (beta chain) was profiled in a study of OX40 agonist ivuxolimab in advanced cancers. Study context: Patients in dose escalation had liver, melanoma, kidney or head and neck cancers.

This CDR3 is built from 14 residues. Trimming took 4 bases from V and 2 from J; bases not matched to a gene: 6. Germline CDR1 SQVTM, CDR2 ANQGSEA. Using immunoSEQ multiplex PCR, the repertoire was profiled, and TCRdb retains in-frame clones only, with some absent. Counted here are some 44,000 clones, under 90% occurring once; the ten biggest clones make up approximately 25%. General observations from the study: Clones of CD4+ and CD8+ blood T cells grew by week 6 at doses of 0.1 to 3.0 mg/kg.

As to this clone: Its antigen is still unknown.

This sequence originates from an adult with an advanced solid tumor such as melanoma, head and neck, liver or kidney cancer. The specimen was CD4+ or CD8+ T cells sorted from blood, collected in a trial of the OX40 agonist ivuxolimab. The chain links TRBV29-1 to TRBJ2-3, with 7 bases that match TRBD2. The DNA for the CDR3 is TGCAGCGTTGTATCTAGCGGAAACACAGATACGCAGTATTTT. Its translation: CSVVSSGNTDTQYF.